Following are 6 T cell receptor beta chains from one sample sequenced in a study of identifying expanded T cells in peripheral blood. Clones were sequenced by immunoSEQ multiplex PCR, and TCRdb holds only the in-frame ones, with some missing. This sample has tens of thousands of clones, with roughly 89% found just once. Specimen: blood. The origin of the receptors is a person between 18 and 75 years old in good health.

J is TRBJ1-4 and V is TRBV2, with D maybe TRBD1 (5 bases). The CDR3 sequence is 15 residues long. The germline CDR1 and CDR2 sequences are SNHLY and FYNNEI. V lost 2 bases to trimming and J lost 1 base, with 8 bases between them. CDR3 nucleotide sequence: TGTGCCAGCAGTGAACTGGGGGGAACTAATGAAAAACTGTTTTTT. Its protein is CASSELGGTNEKLFF.

J is TRBJ2-5 and V is TRBV28; D may be TRBD1 (6 bases). The CDR3 length is 15 residues. The V end lost 1 base, the J end lost 3 bases, and 12 bases lay between the germline ends. CDR1 is MDHEN and CDR2 is SYDVKM in the germline V gene. CDR3 residues: CASSLFGAGEETQYF. The CDR3 DNA reads as TGTGCCAGCAGTTTATTCGGGGCAGGGGAAGAGACCCAGTACTTC.

V and J are TRBV6-5 and TRBJ2-7, with no clear D. The V and J ends lost 5 bases and 3 bases respectively, with 5 bases between them. Per germline, CDR1 MNHEY and CDR2 SVGAGI. This CDR3 has 11 residues. Written as DNA, the CDR3 is TGTGCCAGCAGTCTGGGCTACGAGCAGTACTTC. Translation gives CASSLGYEQYF.

V gene TRBV15 combines with J gene TRBJ2-7; TRBD1 matches 8 bases. J lost 0 bases, V lost 5 bases, and 9 bases had no gene match. This CDR3 has 16 residues. Looked up from germline, CDR1 is LNHNV and CDR2 is YYDKDF (reference sequence). The CDR3 nucleotides read TGTGCCACCAGCTTGACCACGGGACAGGTCTCCTACGAGCAGTACTTC. This gives the protein CATSLTTGQVSYEQYF.

The chain combines TRBV29-1 with TRBJ1-1; no firm D call. This CDR3 is built from 11 residues. In germline, CDR1 is SQVTM, CDR2 ANQGSEA. Deletions cut 1 base from V and 2 bases from J, with 2 bases between. The CDR3 spells CSVEGNTEAFF. The CDR3 DNA reads TGCAGCGTTGAAGGTAACACTGAAGCTTTCTTT.

The J gene is TRBJ1-3, the V gene TRBV28; D possibly corresponds to TRBD1 (5 bases). Per germline, CDR1 MDHEN and CDR2 SYDVKM. Trimming cost V 7 bases and J 4 bases, with 14 bases left between them. This CDR3 is built from 14 residues. The CDR3 reads CASIRGEAGNTIYF. Written as DNA, the CDR3 is TGTGCCAGCATTAGAGGGGAGGCAGGAAACACCATATATTTT.